These 25 T cell receptor beta chains were all obtained from the same sample, sequenced in a study of blood T cell repertoires in COVID-19. TCRdb's table, derived via immunoSEQ multiplex PCR, lists solely in-frame clones and lacks some. The sample carries 350,000 or so clones, around nine tenths recorded once. Sample: PBMCs or T cells enriched from blood (not recorded which). These receptors all come from a woman aged 30 to 39 who had been exposed to COVID-19.

This sequence joins TRBV24-1 and TRBJ2-7; 8 nucleotides match TRBD1. V shed 4 bases and J 6 bases; nucleotides not matched to a gene: 1. Germline CDR1 is KGHDR and CDR2 is SFDVKD. The CDR3 spans 12 residues. Here the CDR3 reads CATSDTGGEQYF. The CDR3 coding sequence is TGTGCCACCAGTGACACAGGGGGCGAGCAGTACTTC.

As concerns this clone: The same CDR3 arises from other DNA sequences in this sample as well. The chain joins TRBV29-1 to TRBJ2-7; D is uncertain. V lost 4 bases, J lost 3 bases, and 10 bases lay in between. Looked up from germline, CDR1 is SQVTM and CDR2 is ANQGSEA. This CDR3 contains 12 residues. The CDR3 sequence: CSVGSTYYEQYF. CDR3 nucleotide sequence: TGCAGCGTTGGGAGCACCTACTACGAGCAGTACTTC.

V is TRBV28 and J is TRBJ2-7; TRBD1 aligns across 7 bases. The CDR3 length is 16 residues. From germline, CDR1 is MDHEN and CDR2 SYDVKM. V gave up 2 bases and J gave up 4 bases; unmatched junction bases: 11. The CDR3 spells CASSLVGGRGIYEQYF. CDR3 bases: TGTGCCAGCAGTTTAGTAGGGGGCAGGGGGATATACGAGCAGTACTTC. Looking up the rest from reference TRBV28 and TRBJ2-7 gives the full variable domain: DVKVTQSSRYLVKRTGEKVFLECVQDMDHENMFWYRQDPGLGLRLIYFSYDVKMKEKGDIPEGYSVSREKKERFSLILESASTNQTSMYLCASSLVGGRGIYEQYFGPGTRLTVT.

This clone has only a few counts. The CDR3, as DNA: TGTGCCATCAGTGGGCGCGGGAGGGCCTCAGTCGGGGAGCTGTTTTTT. This sequence encodes CAISGRGRASVGELFF. The V gene is TRBV10-3, the J gene TRBJ2-2, with 9 bases matching TRBD2. The CDR3 spans 16 residues. CDR1 and CDR2 from the germline V gene are ENHRY and SYGVKD. The J segment lost 7 bases and the V segment lost 4 bases, leaving 10 bases of the junction unmatched.

This chain links TRBV7-9 with TRBJ2-1, with D possibly being TRBD2 (5 bases). The V end lost 4 bases, the J end lost 2 bases, and 9 bases lay between the germline ends. This CDR3 has 14 amino acids. Germline CDR1 reads SEHNR; CDR2 reads FQNEAQ (reference sequence). The CDR3 coding sequence is TGTGCCAGCAGCTGGACTTTCCCCTACAATGAGCAGTTCTTC. Translating gives CASSWTFPYNEQFF.

The chain uses TRBV2 and TRBJ2-3; D ambiguous. This CDR3 region has 14 residues. The germline V and J ends were trimmed by 3 bases and 2 bases, with 9 bases remaining between them. Germline V gives CDR1 SNHLY, CDR2 FYNNEI. The DNA for the CDR3 is TGTGCCAGCAGTGACCGAGGCTTCACAGATACGCAGTATTTT. It translates to CASSDRGFTDTQYF.

This clone was observed a few times. The chain has TRBV7-9 and TRBJ1-3, with D hard to call. Germline-derived CDR1 and CDR2 are SEHNR and FQNEAQ (reference sequence). Trimming removed 2 bases at V and 1 base at J, with 6 bases between. This CDR3 has 14 residues. The CDR3 DNA reads TGTGCCAGCAGCTTAAGCGGTTCTGGAAACACCATATATTTT. This translates into CASSLSGSGNTIYF.

J is TRBJ1-2 and V is TRBV3-1 (or the pseudogene TRBV3-2), with D perhaps TRBD1 (6 bases). The CDR3 totals 15 residues. V lost 7 bases and J lost 0, with 15 bases in between. Germline V gene sequence: CDR1 LGHDT, CDR2 YNNKEL (reference sequence). CDR3 in DNA: TGTGCCAGCACCCGGAAGACAGGAGCTAACTATGGCTACACCTTC. This sequence encodes CASTRKTGANYGYTF.

This chain links TRBV28 with TRBJ2-3; D is possibly TRBD2 (6 bases). The germline gives CDR1 MDHEN, CDR2 SYDVKM. Deletions cut 3 bases from V and 1 base from J, with 8 bases between. This CDR3 has 14 amino acids. The CDR3 region is CASSLGGGTDTQYF. The CDR3 region has the DNA TGTGCCAGCAGTTTGGGGGGAGGCACAGATACGCAGTATTTT.

The chain joins TRBV18 to TRBJ1-3; 7 nucleotides line up with TRBD1. The CDR3 has 16 amino acids. V was pared by 3 bases and J by 0 bases, with 5 bases of the junction left unmatched. The germline V gene has CDR1 KGHSH and CDR2 LQKENI. CDR3 in amino acids: CASSPSGQSSGNTIYF. The CDR3, as DNA: TGTGCCAGCTCACCCTCGGGACAGAGCTCTGGAAACACCATATATTTT.

This chain links TRBV5-6 with TRBJ2-7; 12 positions match TRBD1. Germline lookup yields CDR1 SGHDT and CDR2 YYEEEE. The CDR3 consists of 17 residues. Losses at the gene ends were 3 bases for V and 4 bases for J; bases not matched to a gene: 11. The CDR3 DNA reads TGTGCCAGCAGCTCCTTAACCCCGGGACAGGGGGCTTACGAGCAGTACTTC. Amino acids: CASSSLTPGQGAYEQYF.

V gene TRBV7-9 combines with J gene TRBJ2-1; perhaps TRBD2 as D (5 bases). V dropped 1 base and J dropped 6 bases, with 13 bases sitting between them. Germline V gene data show CDR1 as SEHNR and CDR2 as FQNEAQ (reference sequence). CDR3 length: 15 residues. CDR3 in DNA: TGTGCCAGCAGCTTAGTGCGCCTAGCTGGCAATGAGCAGTTCTTC. This translates into CASSLVRLAGNEQFF.

The chain has TRBV10-3 and TRBJ2-7, with 13 bases that match TRBD2. This CDR3 is built from 14 residues. The junction had 4 bases not matched to a gene; V was cut back by 10 bases and J by 1 base. The germline V gene encodes CDR1 ENHRY and CDR2 SYGVKD. The CDR3 reads CATTSGRASYEQYF. The CDR3 bases are TGTGCCACCACTAGCGGGAGGGCTTCCTACGAGCAGTACTTC.

This clone was detected many times. V usage is TRBV6-6 and J usage is TRBJ2-3; 13 nucleotides match TRBD2. The CDR3 totals 18 residues. J lost 0 bases, V lost 7 bases, and 10 bases had no gene match. From germline, CDR1 is MNHNY and CDR2 SVGAGI (reference sequence). The CDR3 nucleotides read TGTGCCAGCACTCGGACTAGCGGGAGTGGGAGAAGCACAGATACGCAGTATTTT. This encodes CASTRTSGSGRSTDTQYF.

This clone was picked up a small number of times. The chain uses TRBV6-5 and TRBJ1-1, with D perhaps TRBD1 (5 bases). Trimming shortened V by 2 bases and J by 1 base, and 8 bases separated the two germline ends. CDR1 is MNHEY and CDR2 is SVGAGI in the germline V gene. CDR3 length equals 14 residues. CDR3 region: CASSYQGTNTEAFF. CDR3 DNA sequence: TGTGCCAGCAGTTACCAGGGAACGAACACTGAAGCTTTCTTT.

The V gene is TRBV7-3, the J gene TRBJ2-4; TRBD1 matches at 7 bases. CDR1 is SGHTA, CDR2 FQGTGA, per germline. This CDR3 has 15 amino acids. Trimming removed 5 bases from V and 6 bases from J; junction bases left unmatched: 10. CDR3 amino acids: CASSPHGAGGNIQYF. CDR3 bases: TGTGCCAGCAGCCCACATGGGGCAGGGGGAAACATTCAGTACTTC.

This clone has more than one count but fewer than ten. V usage is TRBV5-1 and J usage is TRBJ1-1; no firm D call. V was trimmed by 4 bases and J by 11 bases, leaving 21 bases between them. The CDR3 is made up of 14 amino acids. CDR1 SGHRS and CDR2 YFSETQ come from the germline V gene. In DNA form, the CDR3 reads TGCGCCAGCAGCCCGTTCGAGGCTCGCGAGGCCGCTTTCTTT. This encodes CASSPFEAREAAFF.

The gene calls are TRBV6-5 and TRBJ1-1; weak D call: TRBD1 (6 bases). V lost 3 bases to trimming and J lost 5 bases, with 10 bases between them. Germline CDR1 and CDR2: MNHEY and SVGAGI. This CDR3 region has 13 residues. In nucleotides, the CDR3 is TGTGCCAGCAGTTATGACAGGAGAACTGAAGCTTTCTTT. As protein: CASSYDRRTEAFF.

The chain recombines TRBV12-3 or TRBV12-4 with TRBJ2-2; no clear D. Trimming took off 5 bases at V and 7 bases at J, with 8 bases between the two ends. The CDR3 has 12 residues. The CDR3 sequence is CASSLVVGELFF. The CDR3 coding sequence is TGTGCCAGCAGTCTAGTAGTCGGGGAGCTGTTTTTT.

The chain couples TRBV6-5 to TRBJ2-5; 7 nucleotides agree with TRBD2. This CDR3 is 15 amino acids long. The V gene's germline CDR1 is MNHEY and CDR2 SVGAGI. The V gene end was trimmed by 5 bases and the J gene end by 5 bases; junction bases not matched to a gene: 11. The CDR3 DNA reads TGTGCCAGCAGTCGCCGGCAGGGAGCGGGGGAGACCCAGTACTTC. Amino acids: CASSRRQGAGETQYF.

The DNA of the CDR3 is TGCAGCGAGGGTCAGGGGGCGACAGATACGCAGTATTTT. Its protein is CSEGQGATDTQYF. V gene TRBV29-1 combines with J gene TRBJ2-3; 8 bases agree with TRBD1. This CDR3 comprises 13 residues. V lost 7 bases, J lost 3 bases, and 6 bases stayed unmatched. Per the germline V gene, CDR1 is SQVTM and CDR2 is ANQGSEA.

The chain employs TRBV11-2 and TRBJ2-3, with TRBD1 matching 8 bases. Germline assignment: CDR1 SGHAT and CDR2 FQNNGV. The trim removed 2 bases at V and 1 base at J, leaving 8 bases unmatched. The CDR3 runs 17 residues. DNA of the CDR3: TGTGCCAGCAGCTTACATCAGAGCAGGGGGCGCACAGATACGCAGTATTTT. This codes for CASSLHQSRGRTDTQYF.

This sequence joins TRBV7-2 and TRBJ2-1; D unresolved. Germline V CDR1 and CDR2: SGHTA, FQGNSA. CDR3 length: 16 amino acids. V gave up 2 bases and J gave up 2 bases, with 13 bases separating them. CDR3 sequence: CASSLNGSPPYNEQFF. DNA for the CDR3: TGTGCCAGCAGCTTAAATGGCTCTCCCCCCTACAATGAGCAGTTCTTC.

The chain is built from TRBV28 and TRBJ1-4; D not resolved. Trimming took 9 bases from V and 4 from J, leaving 12 bases between them. The CDR3 has 13 residues. Germline V gene lookup returns CDR1 MDHEN and CDR2 SYDVKM. The chain's CDR3 is CASLRRYNEKLFF. The CDR3 nucleotides read TGTGCCAGTCTTCGGCGGTATAATGAAAAACTGTTTTTT.

This chain links TRBV5-1 with TRBJ2-7; possibly TRBD1 for D (5 bases). The CDR3 contains 14 residues. Germline V lookup: CDR1 SGHRS, CDR2 YFSETQ. V shed 4 bases and J shed 0 bases, with 11 bases lying between them. CDR3 amino acids: CASSPRTTSYEQYF. The CDR3 DNA sequence: TGCGCCAGCAGCCCCAGGACAACCTCCTACGAGCAGTACTTC.